The rows below give T cell receptor beta chains drawn from one sample of a study of T cell responses to AZD1222 COVID-19 vaccine. Produced via immunoSEQ multiplex PCR; TCRdb's table is partial and in-frame only. Counted here are some 110,000 clones, approximately 90% occurring once; the ten biggest clones make up roughly 7.1%. The sequencing used peripheral blood, collected 28 days after the second AZD1222 dose. These receptors originate from an adult who received the AZD1222 COVID-19 vaccine. The CDR3 runs from the conserved cysteine through the conserved F or W. D genes are given only for firm matches. Clone size is shown for a subset of rows, as once, few, many or a class of expanded clone.

j_call v_call clone_size d_call cdr3_aa cdr3_nt
TRBJ2-3 TRBV24-1 - TRBD1 CATSDVTGSTDTQYF TGTGCCACCAGTGATGTGACAGGGAGCACAGATACGCAGTATTTT
TRBJ2-1 TRBV20-1 - TRBD2 CSAETSGRQFF TGCAGTGCCGAGACTAGCGGGCGGCAGTTCTTC
TRBJ1-2 TRBV25-1 - TRBD1 CASSDPGQGTIGYTF TGTGCCAGCAGTGACCCGGGACAGGGCACGATTGGCTACACCTTC
TRBJ2-3 TRBV7-7 - TRBD2 CASSKSGGSTDTQYF TGTGCTAGCAGCAAAAGCGGGGGAAGCACAGATACGCAGTATTTT
TRBJ2-7 TRBV6-1 - - CASTTGIFGEQYF TGTGCCAGCACCACGGGGATCTTCGGCGAGCAGTACTTC
TRBJ1-1 TRBV5-1 - TRBD1 CASSLAARGLNTEAFF TGCGCCAGCAGCTTGGCGGCCAGGGGGCTCAATACTGAAGCTTTCTTT
TRBJ1-2 TRBV19 - - CASSPGYNYGYTF TGTGCCAGTAGTCCAGGGTATAACTATGGCTACACCTTC
TRBJ2-1 TRBV7-9 - TRBD2 CAILAGALGNEQFF TGTGCCATCTTAGCGGGCGCCTTGGGCAATGAGCAGTTCTTC
TRBJ2-1 TRBV5-1 - TRBD1 CASNQGVSPEQFF TGCGCCAGCAATCAGGGGGTTTCCCCGGAGCAGTTCTTC
TRBJ2-2 TRBV7-8 - TRBD2 CASSLIAGGRTGELFF TGTGCCAGCAGCTTAATTGCGGGAGGGAGGACCGGGGAGCTGTTTTTT
TRBJ1-5 TRBV4-1 - - CASSPIREVQRQPQHF TGCGCCAGCAGCCCCATAAGGGAGGTTCAGCGTCAGCCCCAGCATTTT
TRBJ1-2 TRBV2 - - CASSEGGVKRGYTF TGTGCCAGCAGTGAAGGCGGGGTGAAGAGGGGCTACACCTTC
TRBJ1-1 TRBV11-3 - - CASSSGLLNTEAFF TGTGCCAGCAGCTCCGGACTGTTGAACACTGAAGCTTTCTTT
TRBJ2-5 TRBV7-8 - TRBD2 CASSLVGLAGGSPQYF TGTGCCAGCAGCTTAGTTGGACTAGCGGGAGGAAGCCCCCAGTACTTC
TRBJ2-1 TRBV7-8 - TRBD2 CASRVGTSGSYNEQFF TGTGCCAGCAGGGTTGGGACTAGCGGATCCTACAATGAGCAGTTCTTC
TRBJ1-1 TRBV19 - - CASTADRRRGEAFF TGTGCCAGTACCGCCGATCGGAGGAGGGGTGAAGCTTTCTTT
TRBJ1-5 TRBV7-2 - - CASSLGDSNQPQHF TGTGCCAGCAGCTTAGGAGATAGCAATCAGCCCCAGCATTTT
TRBJ1-3 TRBV7-6 - - CASSLAWEPSGNTIYF TGTGCCAGCAGCTTAGCATGGGAACCCTCTGGAAACACCATATATTTT
TRBJ1-2 TRBV3-1/TRBV3-2 - - CASSQGRHNGYTF TGTGCCAGCAGCCAAGGACGGCACAATGGCTACACCTTC
TRBJ2-3 TRBV7-2 - - CASSALGSSDTQYF TGTGCCAGCAGCGCACTGGGGAGTTCAGATACGCAGTATTTT
TRBJ1-5 TRBV5-1 - - CASSRGPRGFSNQPQHF TGCGCCAGCAGCCGAGGCCCGAGAGGATTCAGCAATCAGCCCCAGCATTTT
TRBJ2-1 TRBV5-8 - TRBD2 CASSFGAGGSEQFF TGTGCCAGCAGCTTCGGAGCGGGGGGGAGTGAGCAGTTCTTC
TRBJ1-2 TRBV28 few - CASSLAAGSGGYTF TGTGCCAGCAGTTTGGCAGCCGGGAGTGGGGGCTACACCTTC
TRBJ2-1 TRBV7-8 - - CASSPLAVSSYNEQFF TGTGCCAGCAGCCCGTTAGCTGTTAGCTCCTACAATGAGCAGTTCTTC
TRBJ1-5 TRBV19 - - CASSIGGGREQPQHF TGTGCCAGTAGTATTGGGGGGGGTCGAGAGCAGCCCCAGCATTTT
TRBJ2-3 TRBV4-1 - - CASSQDGGPPWDTQYF TGCGCCAGCAGCCAAGATGGAGGGCCCCCTTGGGATACGCAGTATTTT
TRBJ2-1 TRBV4-2 - - CASSQSFPSYNEQFF TGTGCCAGCAGCCAGTCCTTCCCATCCTACAATGAGCAGTTCTTC
TRBJ1-1 TRBV5-1 - - CASREQGTNTEAFF TGCGCCAGCAGGGAACAGGGTACGAACACTGAAGCTTTCTTT
TRBJ1-2 TRBV19 - - CASSIVAGEGYTF TGTGCCAGTAGTATAGTCGCAGGGGAAGGCTACACCTTC
TRBJ2-1 TRBV7-9 - - CASRGTHEQFF TGTGCCAGCAGGGGGACACATGAGCAGTTCTTC
TRBJ2-7 TRBV7-2 - TRBD2 CASSSQGRGGSYEQYF TGTGCCAGCAGCTCACAGGGTCGCGGGGGGTCCTACGAGCAGTACTTC
TRBJ2-1 TRBV5-1 once TRBD2 CASSSLGLAGASYNEQFF TGCGCCAGCAGCTCGTTGGGACTAGCGGGAGCCTCCTACAATGAGCAGTTCTTC
TRBJ1-5 TRBV4-1 - TRBD1 CASSPTGTGNQPQHF TGCGCCAGCAGCCCGACGGGGACAGGCAATCAGCCCCAGCATTTT
TRBJ2-7 TRBV5-4 - - CASRAGGSYEQYF TGTGCCAGCAGGGCTGGGGGTTCCTACGAGCAGTACTTC
TRBJ2-3 TRBV18 once TRBD1 CASSPVGQGTDTQYF TGTGCCAGCTCACCAGTCGGACAGGGCACAGATACGCAGTATTTT
TRBJ2-3 TRBV19 - TRBD2 CASRSKGRGADTQYF TGTGCCAGCAGATCGAAGGGGCGGGGGGCAGATACGCAGTATTTT
TRBJ2-7 TRBV20-1 - - CSAAGPYEQYF TGCAGTGCGGCGGGCCCCTACGAGCAGTACTTC
TRBJ1-3 TRBV13 - - CASGLFTGTSGNTIYF TGTGCCAGCGGTTTGTTCACTGGTACCTCTGGAAACACCATATATTTT
TRBJ2-2 TRBV7-2 - - CASSLIGVRSTGELFF TGTGCCAGCAGCTTAATAGGGGTCAGGTCCACCGGGGAGCTGTTTTTT
TRBJ2-3 TRBV21-1 - - CASSKGDRASTDTQYF TGTGCCAGCAGCAAGGGGGACAGGGCTAGCACAGATACGCAGTATTTT
TRBJ2-7 TRBV19 - - CASSKWSGASYEQYF TGTGCCAGTAGTAAGTGGTCAGGAGCCTCCTACGAGCAGTACTTC
TRBJ2-7 TRBV27 - - CASSPGQGYEQYF TGTGCCAGCAGCCCGGGACAAGGATACGAGCAGTACTTC
TRBJ1-1 TRBV29-1 - - CSVLGGGLDTEAFF TGCAGCGTCCTTGGAGGGGGGCTAGATACTGAAGCTTTCTTT
TRBJ1-2 TRBV4-1 - TRBD1 CASSRGQGATLPYGYTF TGCGCCAGCAGCCGCGGACAGGGGGCGACCCTGCCCTATGGCTACACCTTC
TRBJ2-5 TRBV5-1 - - CASSLNPGKEETQYF TGCGCCAGCAGCTTGAACCCGGGGAAGGAAGAGACCCAGTACTTC
TRBJ2-7 TRBV7-2 - - CASSLIAGPRQVYEQYF TGTGCCAGCAGCTTAATAGCAGGGCCCCGACAAGTCTACGAGCAGTACTTC
TRBJ1-4 TRBV5-4 few - CASSLVGATNEKLFF TGTGCCAGCAGCTTGGTAGGCGCAACTAATGAAAAACTGTTTTTT
TRBJ2-1 TRBV15 - - CATSRGPNNEQFF TGTGCCACCAGCCGCGGACCAAACAATGAGCAGTTCTTC
TRBJ2-2 TRBV2 - - CASSLQVFANTGELFF TGTGCCAGCAGTCTACAGGTTTTTGCGAACACCGGGGAGCTGTTTTTT
TRBJ2-2 TRBV11-3 - TRBD2 CASSASGRSTGELFF TGTGCCAGCTCGGCTAGCGGCCGGAGTACCGGGGAGCTGTTTTTT
TRBJ1-6 TRBV2 - - CASSQDTAAGSPLHF TGTGCCAGCAGCCAAGACACGGCAGCGGGATCACCCCTCCACTTT
TRBJ1-5 TRBV4-2 - - CASSPQLSHQPQHF TGTGCCAGCAGCCCACAGCTCTCCCATCAGCCCCAGCATTTT
TRBJ1-5 TRBV6-1 - TRBD1 CASSEVTGVFLPQHF TGTGCCAGCAGTGAAGTCACAGGGGTTTTCCTTCCCCAGCATTTT
TRBJ1-5 TRBV29-1 - - CSGHRDRLSNQPQHF TGCAGCGGGCACCGGGACCGGCTTAGCAATCAGCCCCAGCATTTT
TRBJ2-7 TRBV4-1 few - CASSQGAERSYEQYF TGCGCCAGCAGCCAAGGGGCGGAGCGCTCCTACGAGCAGTACTTC